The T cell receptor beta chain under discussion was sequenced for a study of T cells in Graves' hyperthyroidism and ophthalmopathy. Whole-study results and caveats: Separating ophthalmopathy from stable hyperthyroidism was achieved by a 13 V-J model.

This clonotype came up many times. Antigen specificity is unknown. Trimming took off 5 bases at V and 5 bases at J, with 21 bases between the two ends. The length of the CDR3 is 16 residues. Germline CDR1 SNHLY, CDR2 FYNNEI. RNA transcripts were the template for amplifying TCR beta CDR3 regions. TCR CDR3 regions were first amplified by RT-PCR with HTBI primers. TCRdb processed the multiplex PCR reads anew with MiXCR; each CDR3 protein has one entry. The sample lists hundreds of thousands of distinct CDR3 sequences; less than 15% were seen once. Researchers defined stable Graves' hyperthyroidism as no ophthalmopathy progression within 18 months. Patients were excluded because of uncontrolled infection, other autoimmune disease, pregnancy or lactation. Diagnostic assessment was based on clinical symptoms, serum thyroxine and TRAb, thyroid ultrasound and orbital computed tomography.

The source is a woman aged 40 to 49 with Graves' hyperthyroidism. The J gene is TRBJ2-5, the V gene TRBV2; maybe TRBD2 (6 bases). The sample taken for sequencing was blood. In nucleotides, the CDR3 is TGTGCCAGCAGTCCACGAGGAGGGCCCAATCGTGAGACCCAGTACTTC. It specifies CASSPRGGPNRETQYF. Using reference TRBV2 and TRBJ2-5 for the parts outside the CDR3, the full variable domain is EPEVTQTPSHQVTQMGQEVILRCVPISNHLYFYWYRQILGQKVEFLVSFYNNEISEKSEIFDDQFSVERPDGSNFTLKIRSTKLEDSAMYFCASSPRGGPNRETQYFGPGTRLLVL.